This T cell receptor (beta chain) was obtained from a study of T cell clones after liver transplantation. Overall study context: TCRbeta sequencing after a pre-transplant mixed lymphocyte reaction identified graft-donor-reactive clones, later tracked in post-transplant blood. Subjects received no induction therapy and standard immunosuppression until randomization at 12-24 months post-transplant.

From germline, CDR1 is SGHRS and CDR2 YFSETQ. This CDR3 has 16 amino acids. The V end was cut by 0 bases, the J end by 0 bases, with 7 bases between. The data were produced by immunoSEQ multiplex PCR, yet TCRdb's version contains in-frame clones alone and is incomplete. The table has 55,000 to 75,000 clones, around three quarters seen once. The origin of this receptor is a human patient who received a liver transplant. The graft donor may account for some of the T cells. The sample consisted of CD4+ T cells from blood, taken at the approximately 15-month timepoint. The rearrangement uses TRBV5-1 and TRBJ2-6, with no clear D. CDR3 DNA sequence: TGCGCCAGCAGCTTGGAGGTCGGCTCTGGGGCCAACGTCCTGACTTTC. It is translated as CASSLEVGSGANVLTF. The full variable domain, its missing parts supplied by reference TRBV5-1 and TRBJ2-6, is KAGVTQTPRYLIKTRGQQVTLSCSPISGHRSVSWYQQTPGQGLQFLFEYFSETQRNKGNFPGRFSGRQFSNSRSEMNVSTLELGDSALYLCASSLEVGSGANVLTFGAGSRLTVL.